The 9 T cell receptor beta chains listed next were all sequenced from one sample in a study of neoadjuvant nivolumab and ipilimumab in lung cancer (dated by TCRdb to the early 2020s). Libraries came from the immunoSEQ multiplex PCR assay. TCRdb retrieved this table from immuneACCESS and kept in-frame rearrangements only. Not all clones are present; in checked studies, unresolved V genes account for under half, and no reason is known for the remainder. Counted in this sample were 20,000 or so clones; approximately 73% of them appeared once. The top ten clones comprise around 7% of the sample. Read against the paper, the sample's time point label means: at surgical resection after neoadjuvant nivolumab +/- ipilimumab. The source material was tumor tissue, sampled after neoadjuvant nivolumab, alone or with ipilimumab, at or shortly before surgery. These receptor sequences come from an adult with non-small cell lung cancer.

The J gene is TRBJ2-3, the V gene TRBV5-1; D is ambiguous. Trimming shortened V by 0 bases and J by 0 bases, and 5 bases separated the two germline ends. CDR3 length: 14 residues. CDR1 and CDR2 (germline): SGHRS, YFSETQ. The CDR3 protein is CASSLAWSTDTQYF. CDR3 DNA sequence: TGCGCCAGCAGCTTGGCGTGGAGCACAGATACGCAGTATTTT.

This clone was seen a few times. The rearrangement links TRBV28 to TRBJ2-1, with unresolved D. Deletions cut 6 bases from V and 9 bases from J, with 12 bases between. The CDR3 is made up of 12 amino acids. The germline gives CDR1 MDHEN, CDR2 SYDVKM. The CDR3 loop reads CASSSTFREQFF. The CDR3 DNA sequence: TGTGCCAGCAGCAGTACCTTTCGTGAGCAGTTCTTC.

CDR3 coding DNA: TGTGCCAGCAGTTTGAGGGGGAACTATGGCTACACCTTC. Its translation is CASSLRGNYGYTF. The chain employs TRBV27 and TRBJ1-2; tentatively, D is TRBD1 (6 bases). Germline CDR1 MNHEY, CDR2 SMNVEV (reference sequence). The CDR3 has 13 amino acids. Trimming took off 3 bases at V and 2 bases at J, with 7 bases between the two ends.

The CDR3 DNA is TGCGCCAGCAGCTTCTCGGGAGGGAACGACGAGCAGTACTTC. Translating gives CASSFSGGNDEQYF. This rearrangement joins TRBV5-1 to TRBJ2-7, with 8 bases matching TRBD2. Trimming took 2 bases from V and 5 from J; bases not matched to a gene: 6. The germline gives CDR1 SGHRS, CDR2 YFSETQ. The CDR3 consists of 14 residues.

The chain carries TRBV4-2 and TRBJ2-2; TRBD2 matches at 10 bases. The ends lost 3 bases at V and 1 base at J; junction bases unmatched: 2. Germline CDR1 LGHNA, CDR2 YNFKEQ. The CDR3 extends over 16 amino acids. The CDR3 coding sequence is TGTGCCAGCAGCCAGGTAGCGGGAGGGAACACCGGGGAGCTGTTTTTT. This sequence encodes CASSQVAGGNTGELFF.

CDR3: CASSVGTGGAEEAFF. The CDR3 DNA reads as TGTGCCAGCAGCGTAGGGACAGGGGGCGCGGAAGAAGCTTTCTTT. The chain recombines TRBV9 with TRBJ1-1; the match to TRBD1 covers 11 bases. V shed 0 bases, J shed 8 bases, and the junction held 6 bases outside the gene matches. This CDR3 is built from 15 residues. Germline CDR1 SGDLS, CDR2 YYNGEE.

J is TRBJ2-3 and V is TRBV30; tentative D call: TRBD2 (5 bases). CDR3 length: 14 residues. Germline V gene sequence: CDR1 GTSNPN, CDR2 SVGIG (reference sequence). Trimming took off 6 bases at V and 2 bases at J, with 15 bases between the two ends. The CDR3 loop reads CACYRVAITDTQYF. The CDR3 region has the DNA TGTGCCTGCTATAGGGTAGCGATCACAGATACGCAGTATTTT.

This chain connects TRBV18 to TRBJ2-4, with no clear D. Per germline, CDR1 KGHSH and CDR2 LQKENI. Trimming took 5 bases from V and 0 from J, leaving 17 bases between them. This CDR3 is built from 17 residues. This CDR3 is CASSKLNPYVAKNIQYF. CDR3 in DNA: TGTGCCAGCTCAAAACTAAACCCATATGTAGCCAAAAACATTCAGTACTTC.

The rearrangement joins TRBV19 to TRBJ2-2; 8 nucleotides line up with TRBD1. The CDR3 length is 16 residues. The V and J ends lost 5 bases and 6 bases, in that order; junction bases with no gene match: 11. Germline CDR1 LNHDA, CDR2 SQIVND (reference sequence). CDR3 bases: TGTGCCAGTAGTTCTTCGACAGGGGTCGTCCCCGGGGAGCTGTTTTTT. It yields the protein CASSSSTGVVPGELFF.